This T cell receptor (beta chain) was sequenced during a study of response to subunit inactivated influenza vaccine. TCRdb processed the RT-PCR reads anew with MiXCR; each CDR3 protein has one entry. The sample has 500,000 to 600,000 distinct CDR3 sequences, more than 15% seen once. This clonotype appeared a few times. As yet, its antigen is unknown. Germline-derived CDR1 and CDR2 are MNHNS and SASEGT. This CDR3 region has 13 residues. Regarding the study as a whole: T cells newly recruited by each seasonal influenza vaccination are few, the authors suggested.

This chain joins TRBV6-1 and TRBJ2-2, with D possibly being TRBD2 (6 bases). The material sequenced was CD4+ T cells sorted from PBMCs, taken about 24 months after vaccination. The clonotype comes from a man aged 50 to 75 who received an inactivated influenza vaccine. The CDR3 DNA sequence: TGTGCTGTATGGGGGGTTAAGACCGGGGAGCTGTTTTTT. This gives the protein CAVWGVKTGELFF.